This record concerns one TCR beta chain sequence. Its antigen specificity is not known. No much larger clone is present one base from it, and per-base qualities are unavailable. Patients with a history of autoimmune disease or receiving systemic immunosuppression were excluded from the trial. Peripheral blood for TCR sequencing was collected from all dose cohorts at baseline, on cycle 4 day 1, and on cycle 7 day 1. Samples were obtained from an open-label, multicenter, first-in-human phase I dose-escalation trial of ivuxolimab. The trial enrolled adults with locally advanced or metastatic head and neck squamous cell, hepatocellular, melanoma or renal cell carcinoma. Before TCR sequencing, CD4+ T cells and CD8+ T cells from peripheral blood were sorted into separate populations. The sample is drawn from a study of OX40 agonist ivuxolimab in advanced cancers. About the investigation overall: The costimulatory receptor OX40 (CD134) was targeted by ivuxolimab, a fully human IgG2 agonistic monoclonal antibody. Intravenous ivuxolimab was administered to patients every 2 weeks at six dose levels: 0.01, 0.1, 0.3, 1.5, 3 and 10 mg/kg. Of the 50 to 55 dose-escalation patients, hepatocellular carcinoma was present in about 20, melanoma in approximately 15, renal cell carcinoma in 9 and head and neck cancer in 9. The dose-escalation cohort was roughly 87% male with a mean age of about 65 years, ranging from about 20 to 80. Patients were allowed to have had prior anti-PD-1, anti-PD-L1 or anti-CTLA-4 therapy, and approximately 40% of the dose-escalation patients had been treated with checkpoint inhibitors. Partial responses occurred in three dose-escalation patients: two with cutaneous melanoma and one with hepatocellular carcinoma. The point of sequencing TCRbeta in the periphery was to test whether ivuxolimab changed TCR sequence diversity and drove clonal T-cell expansion. The paper describes the monotherapy dose-escalation part (N ≈ 52 patients) of the phase I trial of ivuxolimab.

To sequence the TCRbeta CDR3 region, genomic DNA was isolated from the sorted cells. The immunoSEQ Assay was used for sequencing of TCRbeta CDR3 regions. Not all clones reach the TCRdb copy of this immuneACCESS table, which keeps in-frame sequences only. Checked studies attribute under half of the gap to unresolved V genes and leave the rest unexplained. This sample has approximately 66,000 clones in its table, and about 86% of those were observed once. Approximately 1.2% of the sample lies in the top ten. The study at large found these results: Which antigens the clonally expanded peripheral T cells were specific for was not determined. At doses of 0.1 to 3.0 mg/kg, clonal expansion of both CD4+ and CD8+ T cells in blood was seen between baseline and week 6. After ivuxolimab, more expanded clones were found on average in CD8+ T cells than in CD4+ T cells. Low levels of normalized T-cell clonal expansion were also shown by some nonresponding patients. In partial responders in the 0.1-3.0 mg/kg groups, normalized peripheral clonal expansion was found to be among the lowest, especially among CD8+ T cells.

At the junction V is shortened by 0 bases and J by 4 bases, with 9 bases in between. The CDR3 starts with the cysteine, ends with the phenylalanine, and has 14 residues. Just the 42-base CDR3 DNA is kept, in frame starting at base 1. The CDR1 and CDR2 encoded by the germline V gene are ENHRY and SYGVKD. The clonotype originates from an adult with an advanced solid tumor such as melanoma, head and neck, liver or kidney cancer. The sequence joins TRBV10-3 to TRBJ1-2; perhaps TRBD1 is the D gene, with 5 bases matching. This sample comprised CD4+ or CD8+ T cells sorted from blood, obtained in a trial of the OX40 agonist ivuxolimab. The DNA reads TGTGCCATCAGTGAGTCTGGGGCAGGCTATGGCTACACCTTC. Translated, this is CAISESGAGYGYTF.